This entry concerns a single T cell receptor (beta chain). Libraries were prepared by immunoSEQ multiplex PCR; TCRdb keeps only in-frame clonotypes and omits some of them. The table records 130,000 or so clones, roughly 89% of them present only once. The sample is drawn from a study of control samples from healthy donors and cancer patients. The ends were cut back, 6 bases at V and 6 bases at J, with 10 bases in the middle. The length of the CDR3 is 12 residues. Per the germline V gene, CDR1 is LGHNT and CDR2 is FRNRAP. This TCR derives from a man under 40 in good health. Sample: blood. The chain employs TRBV12-5 and TRBJ2-3; D gene uncertain. In nucleotides, the CDR3 is TGTGCTAGTGGACCGACCCGTGATACGCAGTATTTT. This translates into CASGPTRDTQYF.